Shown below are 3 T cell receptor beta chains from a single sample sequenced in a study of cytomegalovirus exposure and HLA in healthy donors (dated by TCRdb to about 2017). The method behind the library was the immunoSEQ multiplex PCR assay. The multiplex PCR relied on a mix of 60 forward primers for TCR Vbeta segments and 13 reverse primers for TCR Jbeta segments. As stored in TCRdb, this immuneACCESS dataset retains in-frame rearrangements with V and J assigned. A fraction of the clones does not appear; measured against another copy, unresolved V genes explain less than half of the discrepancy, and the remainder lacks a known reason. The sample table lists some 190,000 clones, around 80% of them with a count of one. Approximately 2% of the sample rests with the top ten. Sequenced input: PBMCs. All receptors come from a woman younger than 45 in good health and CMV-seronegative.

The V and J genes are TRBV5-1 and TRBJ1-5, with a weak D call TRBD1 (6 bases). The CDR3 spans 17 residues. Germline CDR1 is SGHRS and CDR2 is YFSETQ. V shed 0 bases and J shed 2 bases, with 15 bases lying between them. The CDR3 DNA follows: TGCGCCAGCAGCTTGGGAACAGGGTTGGCTGGCAATCAGCCCCAGCATTTT. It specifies CASSLGTGLAGNQPQHF.

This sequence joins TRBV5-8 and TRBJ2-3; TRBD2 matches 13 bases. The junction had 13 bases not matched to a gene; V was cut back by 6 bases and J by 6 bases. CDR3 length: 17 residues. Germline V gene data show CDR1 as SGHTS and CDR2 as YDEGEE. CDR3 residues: CASTSKLLAGGADTQYF. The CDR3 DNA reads TGTGCCAGCACCTCGAAGTTACTAGCGGGGGGGGCGGATACGCAGTATTTT.

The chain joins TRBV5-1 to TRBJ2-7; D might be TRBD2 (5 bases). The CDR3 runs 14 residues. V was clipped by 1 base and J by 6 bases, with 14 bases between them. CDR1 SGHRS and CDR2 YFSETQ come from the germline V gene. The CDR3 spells CASSLTLARGEQYF. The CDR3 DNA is TGCGCCAGCAGCTTGACCTTGGCCCGGGGCGAGCAGTACTTC. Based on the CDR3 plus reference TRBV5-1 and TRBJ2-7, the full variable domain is KAGVTQTPRYLIKTRGQQVTLSCSPISGHRSVSWYQQTPGQGLQFLFEYFSETQRNKGNFPGRFSGRQFSNSRSEMNVSTLELGDSALYLCASSLTLARGEQYFGPGTRLTVT.